This paragraph covers one TCR beta chain sequence. Generated by immunoSEQ multiplex PCR, the TCRdb table keeps only in-frame clones and is missing some. The data contain 110,000 to 150,000 clones, approximately 91% of them singletons. The sample is drawn from a study of control samples from healthy donors and cancer patients. The source is a woman in her 30s in good health. Sequencing was done on a sample of blood.

The CDR3, as DNA: TGTGCCAGCAGCTTAGTCGTGGTAGCGAGCTCCTACGAGCAGTACTTC. Translated: CASSLVVVASSYEQYF. V usage is TRBV11-2 and J usage is TRBJ2-7; a possible D gene is TRBD2 (5 bases). The CDR3 contains 16 residues. CDR1 is SGHAT, CDR2 FQNNGV, per germline. Trimming removed 1 base from V and 0 bases from J, with 13 bases in between.